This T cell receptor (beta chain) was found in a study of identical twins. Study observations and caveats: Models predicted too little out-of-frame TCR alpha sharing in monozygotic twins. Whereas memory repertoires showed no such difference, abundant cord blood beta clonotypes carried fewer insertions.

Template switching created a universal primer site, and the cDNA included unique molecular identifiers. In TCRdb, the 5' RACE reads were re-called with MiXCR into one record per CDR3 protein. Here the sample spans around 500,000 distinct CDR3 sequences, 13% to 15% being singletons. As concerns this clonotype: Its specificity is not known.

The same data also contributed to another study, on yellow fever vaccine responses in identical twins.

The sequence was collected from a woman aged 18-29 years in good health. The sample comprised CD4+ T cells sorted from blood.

For the CDR3, the DNA is TGTGCCCGGACAGGGGAAAGCTCCTACGAGCAGTACTTC. It codes for CARTGESSYEQYF. The chain carries TRBV30 and TRBJ2-7, with TRBD1 identical over 9 bases. With 8 bases clipped from V and 0 bases from J, the junction kept 5 bases outside the gene matches. This CDR3 has 13 residues. Germline lookup yields CDR1 GTSNPN and CDR2 SVGIG (reference sequence).